This T cell receptor beta chain was identified in a study of CD8 T cells in Susac syndrome. Random-hexamer reverse transcription was applied to about 0.45 to 1 ug RNA. Amplification of TCR beta CDR3 spanned 54 Vbeta and 13 Jbeta via immunoSEQ multiplex PCR. One entry per CDR3 protein, called by TCRdb with MiXCR from the immunoSEQ multiplex PCR reads. The data contain about 47,000 distinct CDR3 sequences, 90% to 95% of them singletons. To note about this clonotype: The antigen is unknown.

The CDR3 length is 19 residues. The junction had 12 bases not matched to a gene; V was cut back by 3 bases and J by 2 bases. Germline CDR1 reads MNHNS; CDR2 reads SASEGT. Sequencing of TCR beta drew on CD8+ and CD4+ T cells from blood. Controls were age- and sex-matched healthy donors. Findings of the study overall: TCR sequencing and HLA analysis covered a relatively small number of individuals.

The chain is built from TRBV6-1 and TRBJ2-3; 12 bases line up with TRBD2. The sequenced material came from CD8+ T cells from PBMCs. The clonotype comes from a human donor in good health. CDR3 nucleotides: TGTGCCAGCAGTGATGCTAGCGGGAGGGCCAGTGGATTCACAGATACGCAGTATTTT. This gives the protein CASSDASGRASGFTDTQYF.